This T cell receptor (beta chain) comes out of a study of technical replicates of blood from a few donors. Germline V lookup: CDR1 MDHEN, CDR2 SYDVKM. The CDR3 sequence is 15 residues long. V lost 6 bases, J lost 7 bases, and 11 bases stayed unmatched. The table came from immunoSEQ multiplex PCR; TCRdb's copy has only in-frame clones and leaves some out. The sample lists about 85,000 clones; around 94% were seen once. This rearrangement joins TRBV28 to TRBJ2-1; 8 nucleotides agree with TRBD2. The sequence derives from a human donor in good health. The sample taken for sequencing was T cells isolated from PBMCs. Written as DNA, the CDR3 is TGTGCCAGCAGCCTGGACTATAGCGGGGCGAATGAGCAGTTCTTC. It specifies CASSLDYSGANEQFF.